This TCR beta chain was captured by sequencing in a study of early T cells in non-severe SARS-CoV-2 infection. Study overall: The sequenced material was bulk RNA from unsorted whole blood, and its chains were unpaired.

This CDR3 is built from 15 residues. Per germline, CDR1 MDHEN and CDR2 SYDVKM. The germline V and J ends were trimmed by 2 bases and 3 bases, with 13 bases remaining between them. Unique molecular identifiers were added to individual cDNA molecules. TCRdb fed the 5' RACE reads into MiXCR, producing one record per CDR3 protein. The sample has around 77,000 distinct CDR3 sequences; approximately 5% are singletons. Study-wide results and limits: Sequences matched to VDJdb favored anti-spike CD8 responses, while private and CD4 specificities were missed.

Turning to this clonotype: Its antigen is as yet unknown.

The sequence was obtained from an adult who was a healthcare worker with PCR-confirmed SARS-CoV-2 infection or an uninfected control (not recorded which). The chain recombines TRBV28 with TRBJ1-1, with D perhaps TRBD1 (5 bases). The source was whole blood, collected at baseline. This CDR3 reads CASSLRMGGYTEAFF. The CDR3 nucleotides read TGTGCCAGCAGTTTACGTATGGGGGGATACACTGAAGCTTTCTTT.